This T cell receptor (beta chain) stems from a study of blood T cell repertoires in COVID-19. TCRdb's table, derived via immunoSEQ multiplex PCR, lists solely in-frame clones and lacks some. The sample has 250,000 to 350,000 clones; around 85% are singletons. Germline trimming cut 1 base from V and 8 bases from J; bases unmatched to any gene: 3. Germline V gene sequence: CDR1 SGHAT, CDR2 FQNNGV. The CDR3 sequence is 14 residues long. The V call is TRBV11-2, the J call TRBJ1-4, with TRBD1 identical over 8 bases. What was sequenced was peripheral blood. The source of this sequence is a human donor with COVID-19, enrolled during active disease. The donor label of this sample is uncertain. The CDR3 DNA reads TGTGCCAGCAGCTTAGGGACAGGGAGGGAAAAACTGTTTTTT. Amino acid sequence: CASSLGTGREKLFF.